Following are 19 T cell receptor beta chains from one sample sequenced in a study of T cell changes during pregnancy in multiple sclerosis. TCRdb keeps only in-frame clones here, not all; method: immunoSEQ multiplex PCR. The sample lists roughly 32,000 clones, about 92% occurring once. The sample here was CD4+ T cells from peripheral blood mononuclear cells, taken in the second trimester of pregnancy. These receptors all stem from a female donor with multiple sclerosis, enrolled in a pregnancy study.

This clone came up once. In DNA form, the CDR3 reads TGTGCCAGCAGGCCACCGGTCGTAACAGGGCGACAGCCCCAGCATTTT. Translating it yields CASRPPVVTGRQPQHF. The chain carries TRBV28 and TRBJ1-5; possibly TRBD1 for D (6 bases). This CDR3 contains 16 residues. Germline CDR1 reads MDHEN; CDR2 reads SYDVKM. The V end lost 6 bases, the J end lost 7 bases, and 22 bases lay between the germline ends. The whole variable domain, remainder taken from reference TRBV28 and TRBJ1-5, is DVKVTQSSRYLVKRTGEKVFLECVQDMDHENMFWYRQDPGLGLRLIYFSYDVKMKEKGDIPEGYSVSREKKERFSLILESASTNQTSMYLCASRPPVVTGRQPQHFGDGTRLSIL.

This chain connects TRBV2 to TRBJ2-1; a possible D gene is TRBD1 (5 bases). The CDR3 length is 11 residues. Germline loops: CDR1 SNHLY, CDR2 FYNNEI. The V and J ends lost 3 bases and 10 bases respectively, with 7 bases between them. Written as DNA, the CDR3 is TGTGCCAGCAGTGATCCAGGGGAGCAGTTCTTC. The encoded protein is CASSDPGEQFF.

The rearrangement uses TRBV7-2 and TRBJ2-7; 9 positions match TRBD1. Germline CDR1 and CDR2: SGHTA and FQGNSA. The CDR3 sequence is 13 residues long. V was pared by 5 bases and J by 5 bases, with 4 bases of the junction left unmatched. In DNA, the CDR3 is TGTGCCAGCAGCCGCCGGACAGGGGACGAGCAGTACTTC. It yields the protein CASSRRTGDEQYF.

CDR3 residues: CAISGRAMNTEAFF. The CDR3 region has the DNA TGTGCCATCAGTGGGCGGGCGATGAACACTGAAGCTTTCTTT. The V gene is TRBV10-3, the J gene TRBJ1-1; D ambiguous. V lost 4 bases and J 0 bases, leaving 9 bases between the germline ends. The CDR3 is 14 residues long. Germline V gene data show CDR1 as ENHRY and CDR2 as SYGVKD.

The rearrangement uses TRBV5-1 and TRBJ2-7; 9 nucleotides match TRBD2. V dropped 5 bases and J dropped 1; count of bases not matched to a gene: 10. The CDR3 totals 16 residues. CDR1 and CDR2 from the germline V gene are SGHRS and YFSETQ. The chain's CDR3 is CASRGLAGVGSYEQYF. The CDR3 DNA reads TGCGCCAGCAGAGGTTTAGCGGGAGTGGGGTCCTACGAGCAGTACTTC.

CDR3 loop: CASSWTLSSYEQYF. The CDR3 DNA follows: TGTGCCAGCAGTTGGACTTTAAGCTCCTACGAGCAGTACTTC. V usage is TRBV27 and J usage is TRBJ2-7; a possible D gene is TRBD2 (5 bases). CDR1 and CDR2 (germline): MNHEY, SMNVEV (reference sequence). CDR3 length: 14 amino acids. Trimming left V 4 bases short and J 0 bases short, with 10 bases between.

The chain uses TRBV2 and TRBJ1-2; D is unresolved. The germline V and J ends were trimmed by 0 bases and 7 bases, with 12 bases remaining between them. The CDR3 is 14 residues long. Germline V CDR1 and CDR2: SNHLY, FYNNEI. CDR3 in amino acids: CASSEAEESGGYTF. The CDR3 DNA follows: TGTGCCAGCAGTGAAGCGGAGGAGAGCGGTGGCTACACCTTC.

This chain uses TRBV6-1 with TRBJ1-5; a weak D match, TRBD1 (5 bases). Trimming removed 6 bases at V and 8 bases at J, with 14 bases between. The CDR3 runs to 13 residues. Germline-derived CDR1 and CDR2 are MNHNS and SASEGT. CDR3 residues: CASRLTDKKPQHF. In DNA, the CDR3 is TGTGCCAGCAGATTAACGGACAAGAAGCCCCAGCATTTT.

The chain combines TRBV2 with TRBJ2-2, with D perhaps matching TRBD1 (5 bases). CDR3 length: 16 residues. The V gene lost 7 bases and the J gene lost 4 bases, with 19 bases spanning the gap. CDR1 and CDR2 from the germline V gene are SNHLY and FYNNEI. The CDR3 DNA follows: TGTGCCAGCAATCCAGGGATGGGCCCGGGCACCGGGGAGCTGTTTTTT. Amino acid sequence: CASNPGMGPGTGELFF.

This chain joins TRBV19 and TRBJ2-7; the D is unclear. The CDR3 has 14 amino acids. CDR1 is LNHDA, CDR2 SQIVND, per germline (reference sequence). V was trimmed by 3 bases and J by 2 bases, leaving 11 bases between them. The chain's CDR3 is CASSISPGPYEQYF. CDR3 in DNA: TGTGCCAGTAGTATCTCTCCGGGTCCCTACGAGCAGTACTTC.

The CDR3 nucleotides are TGTGCCACCAGCAGAGGGTCTAACGGGGGAGAGACCCAGTACTTC. Translation gives CATSRGSNGGETQYF. The rearrangement links TRBV15 to TRBJ2-5; possibly TRBD2 for D (6 bases). With 1 base removed from V and 4 bases from J, the gap between germline ends came to 13 bases. Germline V gene sequence: CDR1 LNHNV, CDR2 YYDKDF (reference sequence). There are 15 residues in the CDR3. Full variable domain (missing parts from reference TRBV15 and TRBJ2-5): DAMVIQNPRYQVTQFGKPVTLSCSQTLNHNVMYWYQQKSSQAPKLLFHYYDKDFNNEADTPDNFQSRRPNTSFCFLDIRSPGLGDTAMYLCATSRGSNGGETQYFGPGTRLLVL.

This clone was seen only a few times. The V and J genes are TRBV5-1 and TRBJ1-1; 8 nucleotides align to TRBD1. Trimming cost V 4 bases and J 8 bases; bases outside gene matches: 13. The V gene's germline CDR1 is SGHRS and CDR2 YFSETQ. This CDR3 has 15 amino acids. CDR3 DNA: TGCGCCAGCAGCCCAAGCTATGGACAGGGAGGGGAAGCTTTCTTT. It yields the protein CASSPSYGQGGEAFF.

The V call is TRBV6-5, the J call TRBJ2-1, with D possibly TRBD2 on 6 matching bases. Germline V lookup: CDR1 MNHEY, CDR2 SVGAGI. The CDR3 length is 14 residues. V was clipped by 2 bases and J by 10 bases, with 15 bases between them. The CDR3 protein is CASSYGIGRGEQFF. The CDR3, as DNA: TGTGCCAGCAGTTACGGGATCGGGCGGGGAGAGCAGTTCTTC.

The chain uses TRBV7-2 and TRBJ2-7, with D possibly being TRBD1 (6 bases). Trimming pared 1 base from V and 6 bases from J, leaving 10 bases between. Germline CDR1 SGHTA, CDR2 FQGNSA. The CDR3 spans 13 residues. In DNA, the CDR3 is TGTGCCAGCAGCTTAGGCCAGGGGCTCGAGCAGTACTTC. Protein: CASSLGQGLEQYF.

V is TRBV29-1 and J is TRBJ2-3; no definite D call. The CDR3 runs 14 residues. The germline CDR1 and CDR2 sequences are SQVTM and ANQGSEA. Trimming pared 6 bases from V and 6 bases from J, leaving 19 bases between. As DNA, the CDR3 is TGCAGCGTCGGTATGGGCGCCGCTGGCGATACGCAGTATTTT. Encoded protein: CSVGMGAAGDTQYF.

This sequence joins TRBV18 and TRBJ1-2, with 7 positions matching TRBD1. The CDR3 has 14 residues. The V gene's germline CDR1 is KGHSH and CDR2 LQKENI. Trimming at V came to 3 bases and at J to 7 bases, leaving 8 bases not matched to a gene. The CDR3 sequence: CASSPRRQGSGYTF. CDR3 nucleotide sequence: TGTGCCAGCTCACCGCGTAGACAGGGCTCTGGCTACACCTTC.

This chain links TRBV2 with TRBJ2-1, with TRBD1 identical over 8 bases. The trim removed 7 bases at V and 9 bases at J, leaving 11 bases unmatched. Germline CDR1 and CDR2: SNHLY and FYNNEI. This CDR3 region has 14 residues. CDR3 sequence reads: CASKEGQGSAEQFF. The CDR3 DNA follows: TGTGCCAGCAAGGAAGGACAGGGTTCTGCTGAGCAGTTCTTC.

This clone has only one observation. The rearrangement uses TRBV7-9 and TRBJ1-1; D may be TRBD1 (5 bases). The germline V and J ends were trimmed by 5 bases and 4 bases, with 17 bases remaining between them. CDR3 length: 15 amino acids. Per the germline V gene, CDR1 is SEHNR and CDR2 is FQNEAQ (reference sequence). Written as DNA, the CDR3 is TGTGCCAGCAGCCGTTTAGGGGAGGTTGGCACTGAAGCTTTCTTT. Protein product: CASSRLGEVGTEAFF.

This chain links TRBV19 with TRBJ1-1, with no clear D. V was cut by 3 bases and J by 2 bases, with 10 bases left in between. Germline V CDR1 and CDR2: LNHDA, SQIVND (reference sequence). The CDR3 totals 14 residues. In nucleotides, the CDR3 is TGTGCCAGTAGTATTCGTCCGGGAAACACTGAAGCTTTCTTT. Its translation is CASSIRPGNTEAFF. The full variable domain, rest sourced from reference TRBV19 and TRBJ1-1, is DGGITQSPKYLFRKEGQNVTLSCEQNLNHDAMYWYRQDPGQGLRLIYYSQIVNDFQKGDIAEGYSVSREKKESFPLTVTSAQKNPTAFYLCASSIRPGNTEAFFGQGTRLTVV.